Below are 24 T cell receptor beta chains sequenced from a single sample in a study. TCRdb itself ran the RT-PCR reads through MiXCR, one entry per CDR3 protein. Found here are around 700,000 distinct CDR3 sequences, approximately 15% of them singletons; the top ten hold roughly 3.6%. Sequenced sample: memory CD4+ T cells from blood. The receptors were gathered from a female donor in good health, serving as a healthy control.

The V and J genes are TRBV18 and TRBJ2-7; D gene unclear. The CDR3 has 8 amino acids. CDR1 is KGHSH, CDR2 LQKENI, per germline. CDR3 protein: CASSLRTV. In nucleotides, the CDR3 is TGTGCCAGCTCACTACGGACCGTA.

The chain combines TRBV6-1 with TRBJ2-3, with unresolved D. The germline CDR1 and CDR2 sequences are MNHNS and SASEGT. The V and J ends lost 0 bases and 5 bases respectively, with 12 bases between them. The CDR3 covers 15 residues. The CDR3 nucleotides are TGTGCCAGCAGTGAAGCTAGGTCCAGGAGAGATACGCAGTATTTT. Translating gives CASSEARSRRDTQYF.

This clonotype turned up a few times. The chain joins TRBV7-9 to TRBJ2-7; D is undetermined. V lost 8 bases and J 1 base, leaving 12 bases between the germline ends. Germline CDR1 is SEHNR and CDR2 is FQNEAQ (reference sequence). The CDR3 is 13 amino acids. CDR3 coding DNA: TGTGCCAGCTCCCCGTGGGTTTCCTACGAGCAGTACTTC. Its protein is CASSPWVSYEQYF.

This chain links TRBV20-1 with TRBJ2-4, with 7 bases matching TRBD1. Germline lookup yields CDR1 DFQATT and CDR2 SNEGSKA (reference sequence). The CDR3 length is 14 residues. With V trimmed by 0 bases and J by 6 bases, 5 bases remained unmatched. Here the CDR3 reads CSARDTQGSNIQYF. The CDR3 nucleotides read TGCAGTGCTAGAGATACACAGGGGTCAAACATTCAGTACTTC.

The chain employs TRBV12-3 or TRBV12-4 and TRBJ1-2, with 8 bases that match TRBD1. The CDR3 has 15 amino acids. After removal of 3 bases from V and 5 bases from J, the junction contained 8 bases not matched to a gene. In DNA, the CDR3 is TGTGCCAGCAGTTTGGGGCAGGGGGCGCGGTATGGCTACACCTTC. Amino acids: CASSLGQGARYGYTF.

The V call is TRBV7-2, the J call TRBJ1-2; 7 nucleotides match TRBD1. Germline V gives CDR1 SGHTA, CDR2 FQGNSA. The length of the CDR3 is 15 residues. The ends lost 5 bases at V and 2 bases at J; junction bases unmatched: 8. The CDR3 region is CASSATGWQNYGYTF. In DNA, the CDR3 is TGTGCCAGCAGCGCGACAGGGTGGCAAAACTATGGCTACACCTTC.

This clonotype has a handful of counts. The rearrangement uses TRBV20-1 and TRBJ2-2, with TRBD1 as a possible D gene (6 bases). Trimming shortened V by 1 base and J by 7 bases, and 13 bases separated the two germline ends. This CDR3 is built from 14 residues. Germline V gene sequence: CDR1 DFQATT, CDR2 SNEGSKA (reference sequence). CDR3 sequence (DNA): TGCAGTGCTAGAGGAACAGGGTTGGGCGGGGAGCTGTTTTTT. It specifies CSARGTGLGGELFF.

This rearrangement joins TRBV6-5 to TRBJ1-2, with D maybe TRBD1 (6 bases). The CDR3 runs to 19 residues. V was clipped by 4 bases and J by 0 bases, with 24 bases between them. The germline V gene has CDR1 MNHEY and CDR2 SVGAGI. CDR3 loop: CASSSITGATGRANYGYTF. Written as DNA, the CDR3 is TGTGCCAGCAGTTCTATCACCGGAGCGACAGGACGAGCTAACTATGGCTACACCTTC.

This clonotype was counted ten times or more. The junction departs from germline at one end; a sequencing error may be responsible. This chain uses TRBV7-3 with TRBJ2-7, with TRBD2 matching 7 bases. The CDR3 covers 12 residues. The germline CDR1 and CDR2 sequences are SGHTA and FQGTGA. CDR3 nucleotides: TGTGCCAGCAGCTTAAGCGGGAGCTCCCTTAGCTTC. Translated: CASSLSGSSLSF.

This clonotype was detected many times. The V gene is TRBV7-2, the J gene TRBJ2-1; 11 nucleotides agree with TRBD2. The V gene's germline CDR1 is SGHTA and CDR2 FQGNSA. With V trimmed by 2 bases and J by 8 bases, 5 bases remained unmatched. The CDR3 runs to 15 residues. The CDR3 reads CASSLRTSGGYEQFF. CDR3 coding DNA: TGTGCCAGCAGCTTACGTACTAGCGGGGGATATGAGCAGTTCTTC. The whole variable domain, remainder taken from reference TRBV7-2 and TRBJ2-1, is GAGVSQSPSNKVTEKGKDVELRCDPISGHTALYWYRQSLGQGLEFLIYFQGNSAPDKSGLPSDRFSAERTGGSVSTLTIQRTQQEDSAVYLCASSLRTSGGYEQFFGPGTRLTVL.

Of note for this clonotype: It may be a read error: a sequence one base away is much more abundant. The chain carries TRBV29-1 and TRBJ2-7; D might be TRBD2 (7 bases). In germline, CDR1 is SQVTM, CDR2 ANQGSEA. The V end lost 5 bases, the J end lost 7 bases, and 18 bases lay between the germline ends. The CDR3 extends over 13 amino acids. The CDR3 spells CSVRRGAYNEQYF. CDR3 sequence (DNA): TGCAGCGTTCGCCGGGGGGCCTACAATGAGCAGTACTTC.

The CDR3 loop is CASTPDRGGEKLFF. CDR3 coding DNA: TGCGCCAGCACTCCAGACAGGGGAGGCGAAAAACTGTTTTTT. The chain combines TRBV5-1 with TRBJ1-4, with TRBD1 matching 8 bases. CDR1 is SGHRS and CDR2 is YFSETQ in the germline V gene. V gave up 6 bases and J gave up 8 bases; unmatched junction bases: 9. The CDR3 is made up of 14 amino acids.

This chain joins TRBV15 and TRBJ2-6; the D is unclear. Trimming took off 3 bases at V and 0 bases at J, with 18 bases between the two ends. The CDR3 runs 19 residues. Germline CDR1 is LNHNV and CDR2 is YYDKDF (reference sequence). CDR3 nucleotides: TGTGCCACCAGCAGCTCCGGCACATCCGTTAGCTCTGGGGCCAACGTCCTGACTTTC. This gives the protein CATSSSGTSVSSGANVLTF.

The genes are TRBV7-8 and TRBJ1-5; D might be TRBD1 (5 bases). Trimming stripped 5 bases from V and 5 bases from J, with 19 bases between. Germline V gives CDR1 SGHVS, CDR2 FQNEAQ. The CDR3 has 16 residues. CDR3 region: CASSGGTDNRDQPQHF. CDR3 sequence (DNA): TGTGCCAGCAGCGGTGGGACGGACAATCGAGATCAGCCCCAGCATTTT.

This clonotype appeared a few times. The rearrangement links TRBV12-3 or TRBV12-4 to TRBJ1-2; the match to TRBD1 covers 7 bases. CDR3 length: 15 residues. V lost 4 bases to trimming and J lost 3 bases; unmatched junction nucleotides: 8. As DNA, the CDR3 is TGTGCCAGCAGTTCACAGGGGAAGGGTGACTATGGCTACACCTTC. This encodes CASSSQGKGDYGYTF.

The chain couples TRBV20-1 to TRBJ1-1, with TRBD1 matching 7 bases. The CDR3 has 14 amino acids. The junction had 6 bases not matched to a gene; V was cut back by 4 bases and J by 1 base. The V gene's germline CDR1 is DFQATT and CDR2 SNEGSKA (reference sequence). CDR3 sequence: CSATTGTANTEAFF. The CDR3 region has the DNA TGCAGTGCTACGACAGGGACCGCGAACACTGAAGCTTTCTTT.

This clonotype appeared many times. J is TRBJ2-7 and V is TRBV7-2, with D unresolved. Germline V gives CDR1 SGHTA, CDR2 FQGNSA. V dropped 0 bases and J dropped 2 bases, with 8 bases sitting between them. CDR3 length: 14 amino acids. CDR3 nucleotides: TGTGCCAGCAGCTTAGCGTACGGAACCTACGAGCAGTACTTC. Its translation is CASSLAYGTYEQYF.

The rearrangement links TRBV12-3 or TRBV12-4 to TRBJ1-5, with 10 positions matching TRBD1. The CDR3 runs 14 residues. V shed 4 bases, J shed 6 bases, and the junction held 3 bases outside the gene matches. The CDR3 nucleotides are TGTGCCAGCAGTTGGGACAGGGGCTCTCAGCCCCAGCATTTT. It translates to CASSWDRGSQPQHF.

This clonotype has a handful of counts. The V and J genes are TRBV15 and TRBJ2-2, with TRBD1 identical over 12 bases. Germline V gene data show CDR1 as LNHNV and CDR2 as YYDKDF (reference sequence). CDR3 length: 16 residues. With 3 bases clipped from V and 5 bases from J, the junction kept 4 bases outside the gene matches. CDR3 region: CATSSGTGGFTGELFF. The CDR3 DNA reads as TGTGCCACCAGCAGCGGGACAGGGGGCTTTACCGGGGAGCTGTTTTTT.

V gene TRBV5-1 combines with J gene TRBJ1-2; 7 nucleotides align to TRBD1. The germline gives CDR1 SGHRS, CDR2 YFSETQ. The CDR3 is 15 amino acids. V shed 4 bases, J shed 6 bases, and the junction held 12 bases outside the gene matches. The CDR3 reads CASSAQTGAADGYTF. Here the CDR3 DNA reads TGCGCCAGCAGCGCCCAAACAGGGGCGGCCGATGGCTACACCTTC.

Many counts were recorded for this clonotype. J is TRBJ2-5 and V is TRBV6-2 or TRBV6-3; possible D gene TRBD2, 6 bases. This CDR3 spans 15 amino acids. V shed 5 bases and J shed 2 bases, with 15 bases lying between them. Looked up from germline, CDR1 is MNHEY and CDR2 is SVGEGT. The CDR3 spells CASSPVGGEQETQYF. CDR3 in DNA: TGTGCCAGCAGTCCCGTCGGCGGGGAACAAGAGACCCAGTACTTC.

In its sample, this clonotype was seen many times. The J gene is TRBJ1-1, the V gene TRBV13; 8 nucleotides agree with TRBD1. The CDR3 runs to 14 residues. The junction had 3 bases not matched to a gene; V was cut back by 5 bases and J by 1 base. Germline V gives CDR1 PRHDT, CDR2 FYEKMQ (reference sequence). CDR3 bases: TGTGCCAGCAGCAAAGGGACAGGGAACACTGAAGCTTTCTTT. Encoded protein: CASSKGTGNTEAFF.

The J gene is TRBJ2-1, the V gene TRBV27; 13 bases agree with TRBD2. V lost 9 bases and J lost 3; bases outside the gene matches: 8. The V gene's germline CDR1 is MNHEY and CDR2 SMNVEV (reference sequence). The CDR3 covers 16 residues. The CDR3 DNA follows: TGTGCCAGTATCTCCGGGACTAGCGGGAACTACAATGAGCAGTTCTTC. This gives the protein CASISGTSGNYNEQFF.

The chain combines TRBV7-2 with TRBJ1-6, with D unclear. The V end was cut by 2 bases, the J end by 8 bases, with 10 bases between. The CDR3 totals 14 residues. Per the germline V gene, CDR1 is SGHTA and CDR2 is FQGNSA. The CDR3 loop reads CASSLLTRDSPLHF. The CDR3 DNA is TGTGCCAGCAGCTTACTAACGCGAGATTCACCCCTCCACTTT. The full variable domain, with the rest looked up from reference TRBV7-2 and TRBJ1-6, is GAGVSQSPSNKVTEKGKDVELRCDPISGHTALYWYRQSLGQGLEFLIYFQGNSAPDKSGLPSDRFSAERTGGSVSTLTIQRTQQEDSAVYLCASSLLTRDSPLHFGNGTRLTVT.